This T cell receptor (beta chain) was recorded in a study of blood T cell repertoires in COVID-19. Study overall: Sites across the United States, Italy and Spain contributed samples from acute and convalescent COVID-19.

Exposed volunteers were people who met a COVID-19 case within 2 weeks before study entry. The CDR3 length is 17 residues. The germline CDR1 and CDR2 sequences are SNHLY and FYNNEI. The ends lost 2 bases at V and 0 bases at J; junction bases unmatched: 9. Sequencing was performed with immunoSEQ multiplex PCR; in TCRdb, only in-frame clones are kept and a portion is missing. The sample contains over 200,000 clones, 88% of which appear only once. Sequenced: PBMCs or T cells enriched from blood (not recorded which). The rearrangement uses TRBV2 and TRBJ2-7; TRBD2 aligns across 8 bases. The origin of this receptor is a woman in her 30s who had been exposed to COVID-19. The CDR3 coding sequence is TGTGCCAGCAGTGAAAGGTTAGCGGGAAACTTCTCCTACGAGCAGTACTTC. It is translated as CASSERLAGNFSYEQYF.